This T cell receptor (beta chain) was documented in a study of T cell changes during pregnancy in multiple sclerosis. Clones were sequenced by immunoSEQ multiplex PCR, and TCRdb holds only the in-frame ones, with some missing. The data contain about 41,000 clones, roughly nine tenths of them singletons. Trimming stripped 1 base from V and 7 bases from J, with 10 bases between. The CDR3 has 13 amino acids. Germline CDR1 SEHNR, CDR2 FQNEAQ (reference sequence). This TCR was sampled from a female donor with multiple sclerosis, enrolled in a pregnancy study. Sequenced material: CD4+ T cells from peripheral blood mononuclear cells, taken in the first trimester of pregnancy. The chain recombines TRBV7-9 with TRBJ2-5; D is ambiguous. The DNA for the CDR3 is TGTGCCAGCAGCTTAGGCGAGTTCGGGACCCAGTACTTC. It encodes CASSLGEFGTQYF. Supplemented by reference TRBV7-9 and TRBJ2-5, the full variable domain reads DTGVSQNPRHKITKRGQNVTFRCDPISEHNRLYWYRQTLGQGPEFLTYFQNEAQLEKSRLLSDRFSAERPKGSFSTLEIQRTEQGDSAMYLCASSLGEFGTQYFGPGTRLLVL.